These 2 T cell receptor beta chains were sequenced from one sample in a study of CD8 T cells in Susac syndrome. It was with random hexamers that roughly 0.5 to 1 ug RNA was reverse transcribed. TCRdb used MiXCR to reprocess the immunoSEQ multiplex PCR reads, holding one entry per CDR3 protein. The sample contains about 120,000 distinct CDR3 sequences, 85% to 95% of which appear only once. Sequenced sample: CD4+ T cells from PBMCs. All receptors come from a human donor in good health.

The CDR3, as DNA: TGTGCCAGCAGCCTAGGACCGTTGGACATGAACACTGAAGCTTTCTTT. It is translated as CASSLGPLDMNTEAFF. The gene calls are TRBV6-1 and TRBJ1-1; a weak D match, TRBD1 (5 bases). This CDR3 region has 16 residues. CDR1 is MNHNS and CDR2 is SASEGT in the germline V gene. Trimming shortened V by 6 bases and J by 0 bases, and 17 bases separated the two germline ends.

The chain couples TRBV6-5 to TRBJ2-1; TRBD2 agrees at 8 bases. This CDR3 has 14 residues. Germline V lookup: CDR1 MNHEY, CDR2 SVGAGI. With 6 bases clipped from V and 4 bases from J, the junction kept 5 bases outside the gene matches. The CDR3, as DNA: TGTGCCAGCAGGGGTGGCGGGAGGTACAATGAGCAGTTCTTC. Translated: CASRGGGRYNEQFF.